This passage covers 10 T cell receptor beta chains from one sample sequenced in a study of Ad26.COV2.S vaccination and SARS-CoV-2 variants. TCRdb's copy holds only in-frame clones and misses some; the assay was immunoSEQ multiplex PCR. Of about 680,000 clones listed, 89% were seen once; the top ten hold approximately 1.5%. Treatment: around 19 received Ad26.COV2.S at low or high dose, single or two shots; roughly 5 received placebo; per-sample allocation not given. Material that was analyzed had been drawn on day 63 after the first vaccine or placebo injection. The sequencing here drew on peripheral blood, taken in a trial of Ad26.COV2.S vaccine versus placebo. These receptors originate from a person between 18 and 60 years old who received the Ad26.COV2.S COVID-19 vaccine or a placebo.

V is TRBV5-1 and J is TRBJ1-2; D possibly corresponds to TRBD1 (5 bases). V gave up 0 bases and J gave up 8 bases, with 11 bases separating them. The CDR3 sequence is 13 residues long. CDR1 is SGHRS, CDR2 YFSETQ, per germline. CDR3 region: CASSLAGGAGYTF. The CDR3 DNA sequence: TGCGCCAGCAGCTTGGCCGGGGGTGCGGGCTACACCTTC.

V usage is TRBV24-1 and J usage is TRBJ2-1, with TRBD1 matching over 7 bases. The CDR3 consists of 13 residues. The V segment lost 1 base and the J segment 8 bases; nucleotides outside the gene matches: 1. The germline V gene has CDR1 KGHDR and CDR2 SFDVKD. The CDR3 here is CATSDLQGHEQFF. The DNA of the CDR3 is TGTGCCACCAGTGATTTACAGGGGCATGAGCAGTTCTTC.

This clone was detected only a few times. The chain couples TRBV11-2 to TRBJ1-1; 7 bases agree with TRBD1. V shed 5 bases, J shed 7 bases, and the junction held 16 bases outside the gene matches. The length of the CDR3 is 16 residues. Germline CDR1 and CDR2: SGHAT and FQNNGV. The CDR3 coding sequence is TGTGCCAGCAGCCACTTACAGGGGCGCCCTGCGAGTGAAGCTTTCTTT. It is translated as CASSHLQGRPASEAFF.

V and J are TRBV5-1 and TRBJ2-3; D gene uncertain. There are 14 residues in the CDR3. Germline CDR1 reads SGHRS; CDR2 reads YFSETQ. Between the trimmed V and J ends, which lost 3 bases and 2 bases, there was a span of 10 bases. CDR3 amino acids: CASSWNHPTDTQYF. In nucleotides, the CDR3 is TGCGCCAGCAGCTGGAACCACCCCACAGATACGCAGTATTTT.

This chain connects TRBV18 to TRBJ1-2; the D gene is possibly TRBD1 (6 bases). Trimming shortened V by 2 bases and J by 5 bases, and 12 bases separated the two germline ends. This CDR3 comprises 14 residues. The germline gives CDR1 KGHSH, CDR2 LQKENI. DNA for the CDR3: TGTGCCAGCTCACCAGAAGGGACATTTTATGGCTACACCTTC. Translated, it gives CASSPEGTFYGYTF.

The sample holds one count of this clone. The chain recombines TRBV27 with TRBJ1-5; D not certain. Germline-derived CDR1 and CDR2 are MNHEY and SMNVEV (reference sequence). V gave up 7 bases and J gave up 0 bases, with 31 bases separating them. CDR3 length: 21 amino acids. DNA for the CDR3: TGTGCCAGCATCCTTACTTACCCGGGATCCGGTTCCCCGGTTAGCAATCAGCCCCAGCATTTT. This gives the protein CASILTYPGSGSPVSNQPQHF.

This clone was observed a handful of times. This rearrangement joins TRBV25-1 to TRBJ1-5; TRBD1 might be the D (6 bases). V was trimmed by 0 bases and J by 8 bases, leaving 11 bases between them. The CDR3 is 14 amino acids. Germline-derived CDR1 and CDR2 are MGHDK and SYGVNS. The CDR3 DNA reads TGTGCCAGCAGTGAATATTTCAGGGGCGAGCCCCAGCATTTT. The encoded protein is CASSEYFRGEPQHF.

This rearrangement joins TRBV19 to TRBJ2-5; D might be TRBD1 (5 bases). CDR3 size: 15 residues. V dropped 10 bases and J dropped 5 bases, with 23 bases sitting between them. CDR1 and CDR2 (germline): LNHDA, SQIVND (reference sequence). For the CDR3, the DNA is TGTGCCACTAAGGCCAGGGCCCTTTTCTGGGAGACCCAGTACTTC. This encodes CATKARALFWETQYF.

The chain carries TRBV7-3 and TRBJ2-7; 10 bases align to TRBD1. The CDR3 extends over 14 amino acids. Germline lookup yields CDR1 SGHTA and CDR2 FQGTGA. The junction had 5 bases not matched to a gene; V was cut back by 5 bases and J by 4 bases. The CDR3 protein is CASSQTGGRYEQYF. The CDR3 nucleotides read TGTGCCAGCAGCCAGACAGGGGGCCGGTACGAGCAGTACTTC. The full variable domain, its missing parts supplied by reference TRBV7-3 and TRBJ2-7, is GAGVSQTPSNKVTEKGKYVELRCDPISGHTALYWYRQSLGQGPEFLIYFQGTGAADDSGLPNDRFFAVRPEGSVSTLKIQRTERGDSAVYLCASSQTGGRYEQYFGPGTRLTVT.

The rearrangement uses TRBV7-9 and TRBJ2-6; D unresolved. V dropped 4 bases and J dropped 0 bases, with 16 bases sitting between them. This CDR3 comprises 18 residues. Germline V gene data show CDR1 as SEHNR and CDR2 as FQNEAQ (reference sequence). The CDR3 DNA reads TGTGCCAGCAGCTCATGGGCTTTGAAATTCTCTGGGGCCAACGTCCTGACTTTC. Its protein product is CASSSWALKFSGANVLTF.